These T cell receptor beta chains were read from a single sample in a study of T cell repertoires in cytomegalovirus infection. Each CDR3 protein is one row after TCRdb ran MiXCR on the reads. The sample has about 740,000 distinct CDR3 sequences, 35% to 40% seen once. The sequenced sample was PBMCs. These receptors came from a human donor in good health (CMV status not recorded). Some clones in this sample may be carry-over from other donors' samples. Each CDR3 is given with its conserved first and last residue. A D gene is named only where the DNA matches it firmly. Rows may omit the clone size; those that give it use once, few, many or a size class.

v_gene: TRBV27
abundance: few
d_gene: TRBD1
j_gene: TRBJ2-1
CDR3nt: TGTGCCAGCAGTTTAACGTGGGACAGGTTACACAATGAGCAGTTCTTC
CDR3aa: CASSLTWDRLHNEQFF

v_gene: TRBV27
abundance: NA
d_gene: NA
j_gene: TRBJ1-6
CDR3nt: TGTGCCAGCAGGACAGGCGGCGCGTATAATTCACCCCTCCACTTT
CDR3aa: CASRTGGAYNSPLHF

v_gene: TRBV6-6
abundance: NA
d_gene: TRBD1
j_gene: TRBJ2-5
CDR3nt: TGTGCCAGCAGTTACTCACGGACAGGCAATTACCAAGAGACCCAGTACTTC
CDR3aa: CASSYSRTGNYQETQYF

v_gene: TRBV5-1
abundance: NA
d_gene: TRBD2
j_gene: TRBJ2-1
CDR3nt: TGCGCCAGCAGCCCGGAGACTAGCGGTACGACCGCCTACAATGAGCAGTTCTTC
CDR3aa: CASSPETSGTTAYNEQFF

v_gene: TRBV12-3/TRBV12-4
abundance: NA
d_gene: TRBD1
j_gene: TRBJ2-4
CDR3nt: TGTGCCAGCAGTGCCAGGGACAGGGGGCTAAATGAGGCCAAAAACATTCAGTACTTC
CDR3aa: CASSARDRGLNEAKNIQYF

v_gene: TRBV27
abundance: NA
d_gene: NA
j_gene: TRBJ1-1
CDR3nt: TGTGCCAGCAGGCTGAGAACGAACACTGAAGCTTTCTTT
CDR3aa: CASRLRTNTEAFF

v_gene: TRBV19
abundance: few
d_gene: TRBD1
j_gene: TRBJ1-2
CDR3nt: TGTGCCAGTAGTATCCCCGGACAGGACTATGGCTACACCTTC
CDR3aa: CASSIPGQDYGYTF

v_gene: TRBV7-9
abundance: NA
d_gene: NA
j_gene: TRBJ2-7
CDR3nt: TGTGCCAGCAGCTTAGATGCTACTTCCTACGAGCAGTACTTC
CDR3aa: CASSLDATSYEQYF

v_gene: TRBV24-1
abundance: NA
d_gene: NA
j_gene: TRBJ1-5
CDR3nt: TGTGCCACCTGTACCCAGGAACAGCCCCAGCATTTT
CDR3aa: CATCTQEQPQHF

v_gene: TRBV6-2/TRBV6-3
abundance: NA
d_gene: NA
j_gene: TRBJ2-3
CDR3nt: TGTGCCAGCAGTTCCGATAGGGGAAGGACAGATACGCAGTATTTT
CDR3aa: CASSSDRGRTDTQYF

v_gene: TRBV20-1
abundance: NA
d_gene: NA
j_gene: TRBJ1-1
CDR3nt: TGCAGTGCTAGAGATCGGCAGACAGCCAGTGAAGCTTTCTTT
CDR3aa: CSARDRQTASEAFF

v_gene: TRBV6-2/TRBV6-3
abundance: few
d_gene: TRBD1
j_gene: TRBJ1-6
CDR3nt: TGTGCCAGCAGTTACTCGAAGGGGGCGAATTCACCCCTCCACTTT
CDR3aa: CASSYSKGANSPLHF

v_gene: TRBV5-6
abundance: NA
d_gene: TRBD1
j_gene: TRBJ2-7
CDR3nt: TGTGCCAGCAGCTTGACAGGGGGCATTTACGAGCAGTACTTC
CDR3aa: CASSLTGGIYEQYF

v_gene: TRBV12-3/TRBV12-4
abundance: NA
d_gene: NA
j_gene: TRBJ1-1
CDR3nt: TGTGCCAGCAGTTCAATGGGAACGGGACACCTCACTGAAGCTTTCTTT
CDR3aa: CASSSMGTGHLTEAFF

v_gene: TRBV12-3/TRBV12-4
abundance: NA
d_gene: NA
j_gene: TRBJ1-3
CDR3nt: TGTGCCAGCAGTTTAGTCGGGGCCAGGGTCTCTGGAAACACCATATATTTT
CDR3aa: CASSLVGARVSGNTIYF

v_gene: TRBV2
abundance: NA
d_gene: NA
j_gene: TRBJ2-3
CDR3nt: TGTGCCAGCAGTGACCCAGGGTCCTACGATACGCAGTATTTT
CDR3aa: CASSDPGSYDTQYF

v_gene: TRBV7-1
abundance: NA
d_gene: NA
j_gene: TRBJ2-7
CDR3nt: TGTGCCAGCAGCCCTACTACAGTATCCTACGAGCAGTACTTC
CDR3aa: CASSPTTVSYEQYF

v_gene: TRBV13
abundance: few
d_gene: TRBD1
j_gene: TRBJ1-2
CDR3nt: TGTGCCAGCAGCTTGACAGGGAAGTATGGCTACACCTTC
CDR3aa: CASSLTGKYGYTF

v_gene: TRBV6-1
abundance: NA
d_gene: NA
j_gene: TRBJ2-7
CDR3nt: TGTGCCAGCAGCCCTTACGGGCGGACCGCCTACGAGCAGTACTTC
CDR3aa: CASSPYGRTAYEQYF

v_gene: TRBV10-2
abundance: few
d_gene: NA
j_gene: TRBJ1-1
CDR3nt: TGCGCCAGCACCGCGGGCGGGGAAGCTTTCTTT
CDR3aa: CASTAGGEAFF

v_gene: TRBV7-6
abundance: many
d_gene: NA
j_gene: TRBJ1-3
CDR3nt: TGTGCCAGCAGCGTGCCAGGGACCTCTGGAAACACCATATATTTT
CDR3aa: CASSVPGTSGNTIYF

v_gene: TRBV6-1
abundance: NA
d_gene: NA
j_gene: TRBJ1-3
CDR3nt: TGTGCCAGCAGGGTGGGCTCTGGAAACACCATATATTTT
CDR3aa: CASRVGSGNTIYF

v_gene: TRBV12-3/TRBV12-4
abundance: NA
d_gene: TRBD2
j_gene: TRBJ2-3
CDR3nt: TGTGCCAGCAGTTTCCCGATTAGCGGGGGCCGAATCACAGATACGCAGTATTTT
CDR3aa: CASSFPISGGRITDTQYF

v_gene: TRBV7-2
abundance: many
d_gene: NA
j_gene: TRBJ2-7
CDR3nt: TGTGCCAGCACTCCCGGCCCCAGGGCCTACGAGCAGTACTTC
CDR3aa: CASTPGPRAYEQYF

v_gene: TRBV29-1
abundance: once
d_gene: TRBD1
j_gene: TRBJ1-3
CDR3nt: TGCAGCGTGGTGACAGGGACCTCTGGAAACACCATATATTTT
CDR3aa: CSVVTGTSGNTIYF

v_gene: TRBV29-1
abundance: NA
d_gene: NA
j_gene: TRBJ2-3
CDR3nt: TGCAGCGTTGAACGGGGGGCGCGGGAAGATACGCAGTATTTT
CDR3aa: CSVERGAREDTQYF

v_gene: TRBV6-6
abundance: NA
d_gene: NA
j_gene: TRBJ1-5
CDR3nt: TGTGCCAGCAGATCAGGGGCCGGTCAGCCCCAGCATTTT
CDR3aa: CASRSGAGQPQHF

v_gene: TRBV2
abundance: NA
d_gene: NA
j_gene: TRBJ1-1
CDR3nt: TGTGCCCCAGGTGGGGGGAGAATGAACACTGAAGCTTTCTTT
CDR3aa: CAPGGGRMNTEAFF

v_gene: TRBV5-1
abundance: few
d_gene: NA
j_gene: TRBJ2-7
CDR3nt: TGCGCCAGCAGCTTCGAGGAACAGGGATATGACTACGAGCAGTACTTC
CDR3aa: CASSFEEQGYDYEQYF

v_gene: TRBV12-3/TRBV12-4
abundance: NA
d_gene: NA
j_gene: TRBJ2-2
CDR3nt: TGTGCCAGCAGTTTAGGGCGGTGTCGCGGGACCGGGGAGCTGTTTTTT
CDR3aa: CASSLGRCRGTGELFF

v_gene: TRBV2
abundance: NA
d_gene: NA
j_gene: TRBJ1-5
CDR3nt: TGTGCCAGCAGTGAAGGCGGGGGGACCCGCCTAAGCAATCAGCCCCAGCATTTT
CDR3aa: CASSEGGGTRLSNQPQHF

v_gene: TRBV7-8
abundance: many
d_gene: NA
j_gene: TRBJ1-4
CDR3nt: TGTGCCAGCAGCTTAGCGAGGCCCAGCAACAGGGAAAAACTGTTTTTT
CDR3aa: CASSLARPSNREKLFF

v_gene: TRBV7-2
abundance: many
d_gene: TRBD1
j_gene: TRBJ2-4
CDR3nt: TGTGCCAGCAGCCCAGCCGGGACAGGGGGCATCATTCAGTACTTC
CDR3aa: CASSPAGTGGIIQYF

v_gene: TRBV5-5
abundance: NA
d_gene: NA
j_gene: TRBJ2-4
CDR3nt: TGTGCCAGCAGCTCATCGAGTGGAGTGGTCAAAAACATTCAGTACTTC
CDR3aa: CASSSSSGVVKNIQYF

v_gene: TRBV28
abundance: NA
d_gene: NA
j_gene: TRBJ1-1
CDR3nt: TGTGCCAGCAGTCCCCCAGGGACCAACACTGAAGCTTTCTTT
CDR3aa: CASSPPGTNTEAFF

v_gene: TRBV18
abundance: NA
d_gene: TRBD2
j_gene: TRBJ2-3
CDR3nt: TGTGCCAGCTCACCACCCGCCCTAGCGGGGGGGCCTAATACGCAGTATTTT
CDR3aa: CASSPPALAGGPNTQYF

v_gene: TRBV7-4
abundance: NA
d_gene: TRBD1
j_gene: TRBJ2-5
CDR3nt: TGTGCCAGCAGCCCCCAGGACAGGGGGCGAGGGGAGACCCAGTACTTC
CDR3aa: CASSPQDRGRGETQYF

v_gene: TRBV12-3/TRBV12-4
abundance: NA
d_gene: TRBD2
j_gene: TRBJ2-2
CDR3nt: TGTGCCAGCAGGGGAGGACTAGCGGGAGCTAACACCGGGGAGCTGTTTTTT
CDR3aa: CASRGGLAGANTGELFF

v_gene: TRBV7-2
abundance: NA
d_gene: NA
j_gene: TRBJ1-2
CDR3nt: TGTGCCAGCAGCCTTAACGGCCAGAGCTATGGCTACACCTTC
CDR3aa: CASSLNGQSYGYTF

v_gene: TRBV27
abundance: NA
d_gene: TRBD1
j_gene: TRBJ2-7
CDR3nt: TGTGCCAGCAGCCGAGGACAGGGGGCCCTCGAGCAGTACTTC
CDR3aa: CASSRGQGALEQYF

v_gene: TRBV7-2
abundance: NA
d_gene: NA
j_gene: TRBJ1-2
CDR3nt: TGTGCCAGCAGATCGGGGGGCGCGATCGTGTATGGCTACACCTTC
CDR3aa: CASRSGGAIVYGYTF

v_gene: TRBV4-1
abundance: NA
d_gene: NA
j_gene: TRBJ1-2
CDR3nt: TGCGCCAGCAGCCAAGATGGGTGGACGGCAGGCTACACCTTC
CDR3aa: CASSQDGWTAGYTF

v_gene: TRBV10-3
abundance: few
d_gene: NA
j_gene: TRBJ1-4
CDR3nt: TGTGCCATCAGCCGTGGGGACGGATACGAAAAACTGTTTTTT
CDR3aa: CAISRGDGYEKLFF

v_gene: TRBV19
abundance: NA
d_gene: NA
j_gene: TRBJ1-5
CDR3nt: TGTGCCAGTAACGGGACCCCCGAGGTCGGCAATCAGCCCCAGCATTTT
CDR3aa: CASNGTPEVGNQPQHF

v_gene: TRBV20-1
abundance: many
d_gene: TRBD1
j_gene: TRBJ1-3
CDR3nt: TGCAGTGCCACACAGGGGGCTGGAAACACCATATATTTT
CDR3aa: CSATQGAGNTIYF

v_gene: TRBV6-1
abundance: few
d_gene: TRBD1
j_gene: TRBJ1-2
CDR3nt: TGTGCCAGCAGTTCGGCCCGACAGGGGGCGGCTAACTATGGCTACACCTTC
CDR3aa: CASSSARQGAANYGYTF

v_gene: TRBV7-2
abundance: many
d_gene: NA
j_gene: TRBJ1-5
CDR3nt: TGTGCCAGCAGCTTAGACACGGCCAACGGACCCCAGCATTTT
CDR3aa: CASSLDTANGPQHF

v_gene: TRBV6-6
abundance: NA
d_gene: NA
j_gene: TRBJ1-1
CDR3nt: TGTGCCAGCAGCCTTTATCGATTGACCATGAACACTGAAGCTTTCTTT
CDR3aa: CASSLYRLTMNTEAFF

v_gene: TRBV28
abundance: NA
d_gene: NA
j_gene: TRBJ2-7
CDR3nt: TGTGCCAGCAGCGTAGACAGGAGAGAGCAGTACTTC
CDR3aa: CASSVDRREQYF

v_gene: TRBV2
abundance: few
d_gene: TRBD1
j_gene: TRBJ1-5
CDR3nt: TGTGCCAGCAGACTCGGACAGGGAGTTGGTCAGCCCCAGCATTTT
CDR3aa: CASRLGQGVGQPQHF